A selection of T cell receptor beta chains follows, all from one sample in a study of cytomegalovirus exposure and HLA in healthy donors. Assay: immunoSEQ multiplex PCR; the TCRdb copy retains only in-frame clones and omits some. This sample has 90,000 to 150,000 clones, with 60% to 80% found just once. Source material: PBMCs. The receptors derive from a man aged 45-65 years in good health and CMV-seropositive. Each CDR3 is given with its conserved first and last residue. Each record gives: clone size, D gene, J gene, V gene, CDR3 DNA, CDR3 protein. A D gene is named only where the DNA matches it firmly. Clone size, where shown, is once, few, many, or a class for clones that have expanded.

abundance: .
d_gene: .
j_gene: TRBJ1-4
v_gene: TRBV28
CDR3nt: TGTGCCAGCACCCGGGGGGGGACTTCAAGGGAAAAACTGTTTTTT
CDR3aa: CASTRGGTSREKLFF

abundance: few
d_gene: TRBD1
j_gene: TRBJ2-2
v_gene: TRBV7-2
CDR3nt: TGTGCCAGCAGCGGTAACAGGGGGGCCACCGGGGAGCTGTTTTTT
CDR3aa: CASSGNRGATGELFF

abundance: .
d_gene: .
j_gene: TRBJ2-1
v_gene: TRBV29-1
CDR3nt: TGCAGCGTTGTAACAGTCTACAATGAGCAGTTCTTC
CDR3aa: CSVVTVYNEQFF

abundance: .
d_gene: .
j_gene: TRBJ1-6
v_gene: TRBV5-6
CDR3nt: TGTGCCAGCAGCTTGGCGGGGGCACCCCTCCACTTT
CDR3aa: CASSLAGAPLHF

abundance: .
d_gene: .
j_gene: TRBJ2-7
v_gene: TRBV7-9
CDR3nt: TGTGCCAGCAGCTTAGTGGCCAAACCCTACGAGCAGTACTTC
CDR3aa: CASSLVAKPYEQYF

abundance: .
d_gene: TRBD2
j_gene: TRBJ2-3
v_gene: TRBV2
CDR3nt: TGTGCCAGCTTGCCGCCAGCTGTACTAGCGGGAGGTGGAGTCTTAACAGATACGCAGTATTTT
CDR3aa: CASLPPAVLAGGGVLTDTQYF

abundance: .
d_gene: TRBD1
j_gene: TRBJ2-2
v_gene: TRBV6-5
CDR3nt: TGTGCCAGCAGTTACCAACAGGGGGTCACCGGGGAGCTGTTTTTT
CDR3aa: CASSYQQGVTGELFF

abundance: .
d_gene: .
j_gene: TRBJ2-7
v_gene: TRBV6-1
CDR3nt: TGTGCCAGCAGTGGCTACGAGCAGTACTTC
CDR3aa: CASSGYEQYF

abundance: .
d_gene: .
j_gene: TRBJ2-7
v_gene: TRBV29-1
CDR3nt: TGCAGCGTTAGGGGGACTACACGTCTGGACGAGCAGTACTTC
CDR3aa: CSVRGTTRLDEQYF

abundance: once
d_gene: TRBD1
j_gene: TRBJ2-7
v_gene: TRBV5-1
CDR3nt: TGCGCCAGCAGCTCCGGGACAGGGTCCTACGAGCAGTACTTC
CDR3aa: CASSSGTGSYEQYF

abundance: .
d_gene: .
j_gene: TRBJ2-3
v_gene: TRBV27
CDR3nt: TGTGCCAGCAGTTCAGCAGATACGCAGTATTTT
CDR3aa: CASSSADTQYF

abundance: .
d_gene: .
j_gene: TRBJ2-7
v_gene: TRBV10-1
CDR3nt: TGCGCCAGCAGTCGTAGCTCCTACGAGCAGTACTTC
CDR3aa: CASSRSSYEQYF

abundance: .
d_gene: TRBD1
j_gene: TRBJ1-2
v_gene: TRBV14
CDR3nt: TGTGCCAGCAGCCATGGACAGGCCAGAGATGGCTACACCTTC
CDR3aa: CASSHGQARDGYTF

abundance: .
d_gene: .
j_gene: TRBJ1-3
v_gene: TRBV5-1
CDR3nt: TGCGCCAGCAGCAGGGCCCACGCCGGGACTACGGGAAACACCATATATTTT
CDR3aa: CASSRAHAGTTGNTIYF

abundance: .
d_gene: .
j_gene: TRBJ2-7
v_gene: TRBV18
CDR3nt: TGTGCCAGCTCACTGACATCGGATTCGGGGGAGCAGTACTTC
CDR3aa: CASSLTSDSGEQYF

abundance: .
d_gene: TRBD1
j_gene: TRBJ2-2
v_gene: TRBV4-2
CDR3nt: TGTGCCAGCAGCGCCCGGGACAGCAACACCGGGGAGCTGTTTTTT
CDR3aa: CASSARDSNTGELFF

abundance: few
d_gene: .
j_gene: TRBJ2-5
v_gene: TRBV9
CDR3nt: TGTGCCAGCAGCGTAGGGGTGACGGTCGGAGAAGAGACCCAGTACTTC
CDR3aa: CASSVGVTVGEETQYF

abundance: .
d_gene: .
j_gene: TRBJ1-3
v_gene: TRBV19
CDR3nt: TGTGCCAGTAGTCGTGGAAACACCATATATTTT
CDR3aa: CASSRGNTIYF

abundance: .
d_gene: TRBD2
j_gene: TRBJ2-1
v_gene: TRBV29-1
CDR3nt: TGCAGCGGAAACCGGGGACTAGCGGGTGAACAAAATGAGCAGTTCTTC
CDR3aa: CSGNRGLAGEQNEQFF

abundance: .
d_gene: .
j_gene: TRBJ1-1
v_gene: TRBV11-2
CDR3nt: TGTGCCAGCAGCTTAGTCAGGGGAACTGAAGCTTTCTTT
CDR3aa: CASSLVRGTEAFF

abundance: few
d_gene: .
j_gene: TRBJ2-5
v_gene: TRBV6-5
CDR3nt: TGTGCCAGCAGTTACTCGAATGGCCTTAACGGGGAGACCCAGTACTTC
CDR3aa: CASSYSNGLNGETQYF

abundance: .
d_gene: .
j_gene: TRBJ2-7
v_gene: TRBV7-2
CDR3nt: TGTGCCAGCAGCTTAGGGCAGAACTCCTACGAGCAGTACTTC
CDR3aa: CASSLGQNSYEQYF

abundance: .
d_gene: .
j_gene: TRBJ1-2
v_gene: TRBV7-2
CDR3nt: TGTGCCAGCAGCCCTCAGGGGCCGGGGTTCGGCTACACCTTC
CDR3aa: CASSPQGPGFGYTF

abundance: .
d_gene: .
j_gene: TRBJ2-3
v_gene: TRBV21-1
CDR3nt: TGTGCCAGCAGCAAAAGGCCGGAGGTAGATACGCAGTATTTT
CDR3aa: CASSKRPEVDTQYF

abundance: .
d_gene: .
j_gene: TRBJ1-3
v_gene: TRBV7-9
CDR3nt: TGTGCCGAGGACAGTCGAAACACCATATATTTT
CDR3aa: CAEDSRNTIYF

abundance: .
d_gene: TRBD1
j_gene: TRBJ1-2
v_gene: TRBV4-1
CDR3nt: TGCGCCAGCAGCCAATACGACAGGGTGGATGGCTACACCTTC
CDR3aa: CASSQYDRVDGYTF

abundance: .
d_gene: TRBD1
j_gene: TRBJ2-7
v_gene: TRBV6-1
CDR3nt: TGTGCCAGCAGTATCGGACAGGGCGTATCCTACGAGCAGTACTTC
CDR3aa: CASSIGQGVSYEQYF

abundance: once
d_gene: TRBD2
j_gene: TRBJ2-3
v_gene: TRBV7-2
CDR3nt: TGTGCCAGCAGCCCCTTCACGGGGGGGCATTCGGATACGCAGTATTTT
CDR3aa: CASSPFTGGHSDTQYF

abundance: .
d_gene: TRBD2
j_gene: TRBJ2-1
v_gene: TRBV29-1
CDR3nt: TGCAGCGTTCCCCCCAGCGGGGGCGCCTTCAATGAGCAGTTCTTC
CDR3aa: CSVPPSGGAFNEQFF

abundance: .
d_gene: .
j_gene: TRBJ2-5
v_gene: TRBV27
CDR3nt: TGTGCCAGCAGTCCGGGGTGGGGTTGGGAGACCCAGTACTTC
CDR3aa: CASSPGWGWETQYF

abundance: few
d_gene: .
j_gene: TRBJ2-3
v_gene: TRBV7-9
CDR3nt: TGTGCCAGCAGCCCCCGGACACCTAGCACAGATACGCAGTATTTT
CDR3aa: CASSPRTPSTDTQYF

abundance: .
d_gene: TRBD2
j_gene: TRBJ2-7
v_gene: TRBV18
CDR3nt: TGTGCCAGCTCACTATCCACCGGGACTAGCGGGAGCCATGAGCAGTACTTC
CDR3aa: CASSLSTGTSGSHEQYF

abundance: .
d_gene: .
j_gene: TRBJ1-6
v_gene: TRBV14
CDR3nt: TGTGCCAGCAGCCAAGTGGCGGGACCCGGGGGAAGCGCCTATAATTCACCCCTCCACTTT
CDR3aa: CASSQVAGPGGSAYNSPLHF

abundance: .
d_gene: .
j_gene: TRBJ2-7
v_gene: TRBV6-6
CDR3nt: TGTGCCAGCAGTCAGGGACATTCCTACGAGCAGTACTTC
CDR3aa: CASSQGHSYEQYF

abundance: once
d_gene: .
j_gene: TRBJ2-2
v_gene: TRBV5-4
CDR3nt: TGTGCCAGCAGCTTGGGGCAGAACACCGGGGAGCTGTTTTTT
CDR3aa: CASSLGQNTGELFF

abundance: .
d_gene: .
j_gene: TRBJ2-5
v_gene: TRBV4-1
CDR3nt: TGCGCCAGCAGCCAAGATCGCTGGCAGCCCAGGGAGACCCAGTACTTC
CDR3aa: CASSQDRWQPRETQYF

abundance: .
d_gene: .
j_gene: TRBJ1-2
v_gene: TRBV9
CDR3nt: TGTGCCAGCACCGGCCAGGGGCTAGGGTATGGCTACACCTTC
CDR3aa: CASTGQGLGYGYTF

abundance: .
d_gene: .
j_gene: TRBJ2-1
v_gene: TRBV2
CDR3nt: TGTGCCAGCAGCCGGGATTTATATGGACAGTTCTTC
CDR3aa: CASSRDLYGQFF

abundance: .
d_gene: .
j_gene: TRBJ2-2
v_gene: TRBV19
CDR3nt: TGTGCCACCTCCGAGGGGGCGAACACCGGGGAGCTGTTTTTT
CDR3aa: CATSEGANTGELFF

abundance: few
d_gene: TRBD2
j_gene: TRBJ2-3
v_gene: TRBV5-4
CDR3nt: TGTGCCAGCAGCCGGAGCGGGGGCCCCACAGATACGCAGTATTTT
CDR3aa: CASSRSGGPTDTQYF

abundance: few
d_gene: TRBD1
j_gene: TRBJ2-1
v_gene: TRBV5-6
CDR3nt: TGTGCCAGCAGCTTGGTGGGGGACAGGGAGGACAATGAGCAGTTCTTC
CDR3aa: CASSLVGDREDNEQFF

abundance: .
d_gene: TRBD1
j_gene: TRBJ1-2
v_gene: TRBV5-3
CDR3nt: TGTGCCAGAAGCTTACCGACAGGGGGCGGCTATGGCTACACCTTC
CDR3aa: CARSLPTGGGYGYTF

abundance: .
d_gene: .
j_gene: TRBJ1-4
v_gene: TRBV6-5
CDR3nt: TGTGCCAGCAGTTACGGGGCGGATGAAAAACTGTTTTTT
CDR3aa: CASSYGADEKLFF

abundance: .
d_gene: .
j_gene: TRBJ1-4
v_gene: TRBV25-1
CDR3nt: TGTGCCAGCAGTACTGGCGGCGGGGCTAATGAAAAACTGTTTTTT
CDR3aa: CASSTGGGANEKLFF

abundance: few
d_gene: TRBD1
j_gene: TRBJ2-7
v_gene: TRBV6-1
CDR3nt: TGTGCCAGCAGCATCGACAGGGTCTCCTACGAGCAGTACTTC
CDR3aa: CASSIDRVSYEQYF

abundance: once
d_gene: TRBD2
j_gene: TRBJ2-1
v_gene: TRBV5-1
CDR3nt: TGCGCCAGCAGCCCCGGGACTAGCGGGAGTTTGCAGTTCTTC
CDR3aa: CASSPGTSGSLQFF

abundance: .
d_gene: .
j_gene: TRBJ1-1
v_gene: TRBV27
CDR3nt: TGTGCCAGCAGTTCCCCCCCGGGGGGCAGGACTGAAGCTTTCTTT
CDR3aa: CASSSPPGGRTEAFF